Below are 21 T cell receptor beta chains sequenced from a single sample in a study of T cells after posttransplantation cyclophosphamide. Data came from immunoSEQ multiplex PCR; TCRdb stores just in-frame clones and leaves some out. The sample contains roughly 49,000 clones, none occurring once; 2% to 2.5% lies in the top ten. Sequenced input: PBMCs. Receptors were obtained from a man aged 40-55 years in good health, CMV-negative, and a related stem cell transplant donor.

Ten or more counts support this clone. The gene calls are TRBV11-1 and TRBJ2-2; D perhaps matches TRBD2 (6 bases). Germline-derived CDR1 and CDR2 are SGHAT and FQDESV (reference sequence). This CDR3 region has 13 residues. Trimming took off 4 bases at V and 7 bases at J, with 10 bases between the two ends. CDR3 residues: CASSSGGVGELFF. The CDR3 DNA follows: TGTGCCAGCAGCTCAGGCGGGGTCGGGGAGCTGTTTTTT.

The table lists this clone with many counts. V usage is TRBV9 and J usage is TRBJ2-1, with D tentatively TRBD1 (6 bases). The CDR3 runs to 12 residues. The germline V gene has CDR1 SGDLS and CDR2 YYNGEE. V was shortened by 4 bases and J by 5 bases, with 7 bases between the two germline ends. In DNA, the CDR3 is TGTGCCAGCAGCCCAGGGGACAATGAGCAGTTCTTC. Translated: CASSPGDNEQFF.

Only a few counts were recorded for this clone. Compared with germline, one end of the junction differs, possibly owing to a read error. V usage is TRBV5-4 and J usage is TRBJ1-1; perhaps TRBD1 as D (6 bases). CDR3 size: 14 residues. CDR1 is SGHNT, CDR2 YYREEE, per germline (reference sequence). In DNA form, the CDR3 reads TGCGCCAGCAGCCAAGATATAGGGACAACTGAAGCTTTCTTT. Translation: CASSQDIGTTEAFF.

The chain recombines TRBV27 with TRBJ2-5, with TRBD2 matching 8 bases. The DNA matches TRBJ2-7 better at its end, which makes the J call doubtful. CDR1 is MNHEY, CDR2 SMNVEV, per germline (reference sequence). The CDR3 extends over 15 amino acids. CDR3 region: CASSSPRGGPYEQYF. DNA for the CDR3: TGTGCCAGCAGCTCTCCTCGGGGGGGTCCCTACGAGCAGTACTTC.

This clone was counted at least ten times. V gene TRBV10-3 combines with J gene TRBJ2-1; 11 positions match TRBD2. The germline gives CDR1 ENHRY, CDR2 SYGVKD. There are 15 residues in the CDR3. V dropped 4 bases and J dropped 9; count of bases not matched to a gene: 8. For the CDR3, the DNA is TGTGCCATCAGTGCTCCACTAGCGGGAGTGGGTGAGCAGTTCTTC. It codes for CAISAPLAGVGEQFF.

This clone was seen at least ten times. The rearrangement links TRBV7-2 to TRBJ2-6, with TRBD1 matching 8 bases. Germline CDR1 SGHTA, CDR2 FQGNSA. CDR3 length: 17 amino acids. V lost 3 bases and J lost 0; bases outside the gene matches: 4. CDR3 protein: CASSFQGARSGANVLTF. DNA for the CDR3: TGTGCCAGCAGCTTTCAGGGGGCCCGCTCTGGGGCCAACGTCCTGACTTTC. The full variable domain, rest sourced from reference TRBV7-2 and TRBJ2-6, is GAGVSQSPSNKVTEKGKDVELRCDPISGHTALYWYRQSLGQGLEFLIYFQGNSAPDKSGLPSDRFSAERTGGSVSTLTIQRTQQEDSAVYLCASSFQGARSGANVLTFGAGSRLTVL.

The table lists this clone with many counts. The chain employs TRBV7-9 and TRBJ1-1; D is perhaps TRBD1 (5 bases). Trimming took 4 bases from V and 0 from J, leaving 15 bases between them. The CDR3 covers 16 residues. Germline CDR1 is SEHNR and CDR2 is FQNEAQ (reference sequence). The CDR3, as DNA: TGTGCCAGCAGCTCAAGCAGGGTCCCCATGAACACTGAAGCTTTCTTT. It translates to CASSSSRVPMNTEAFF.

This clone was recorded many times. The chain carries TRBV7-9 and TRBJ2-1, with D hard to call. Trimming took 5 bases from V and 14 from J, leaving 22 bases between them. Germline V gene lookup returns CDR1 SEHNR and CDR2 FQNEAQ (reference sequence). This CDR3 contains 14 residues. CDR3 coding DNA: TGTGCCAGCAGCGCCGACCAGGTGCCGGATTTGGAGTTCTTC. Its translation is CASSADQVPDLEFF.

Ten or more counts support this clone. The V gene is TRBV28, the J gene TRBJ1-5; 9 nucleotides line up with TRBD1. Germline assignment: CDR1 MDHEN and CDR2 SYDVKM. Trimming cost V 4 bases and J 4 bases; bases outside gene matches: 5. The CDR3 has 15 residues. The CDR3 coding sequence is TGTGCCAGCAGTTGGGGTGGACAGGGGAATCAGCCCCAGCATTTT. Encoded protein: CASSWGGQGNQPQHF.

This clone was observed at least ten times. The CDR3 spells CASSEGAGTYGYTF. The CDR3 region has the DNA TGTGCCAGCAGTGAAGGGGCAGGAACCTATGGCTACACCTTC. The chain couples TRBV25-1 to TRBJ1-2, with D possibly TRBD1 on 5 matching bases. The germline gives CDR1 MGHDK, CDR2 SYGVNS. Trimming pared 2 bases from V and 4 bases from J, leaving 11 bases between. The CDR3 covers 14 residues.

This clone occurred many times. The V gene is TRBV7-8, the J gene TRBJ2-7; 9 nucleotides line up with TRBD2. Germline V gives CDR1 SGHVS, CDR2 FQNEAQ. The length of the CDR3 is 16 residues. Losses at the gene ends were 1 base for V and 6 bases for J; bases not matched to a gene: 10. The DNA for the CDR3 is TGTGCCAGCAGCTTAGGCGTGGGACTAGCCTCCGGCGAGCAGTACTTC. This encodes CASSLGVGLASGEQYF. The full variable domain, its missing parts supplied by reference TRBV7-8 and TRBJ2-7, is GAGVSQSPRYKVAKRGQDVALRCDPISGHVSLFWYQQALGQGPEFLTYFQNEAQLDKSGLPSDRFFAERPEGSVSTLKIQRTQQEDSAVYLCASSLGVGLASGEQYFGPGTRLTVT.

This clone was seen many times. This chain uses TRBV9 with TRBJ2-7; possible D gene TRBD2, 6 bases. The CDR3 is 15 residues long. Germline assignment: CDR1 SGDLS and CDR2 YYNGEE. V was cut by 4 bases and J by 4 bases, with 18 bases left in between. CDR3 sequence: CASSPRTTRPYEQYF. The CDR3 coding sequence is TGTGCCAGCAGCCCCCGGACTACACGACCGTACGAGCAGTACTTC.

The chain carries TRBV11-1 and TRBJ2-5, with a possible D match to TRBD2 (6 bases). The J call may be incorrect, as the DNA end agrees better with TRBJ2-7. CDR1 and CDR2 from the germline V gene are SGHAT and FQDESV (reference sequence). The CDR3 consists of 17 residues. CDR3 in amino acids: CASSLALMDGRTYEQYF. The CDR3 DNA reads TGTGCCAGCAGCTTAGCGCTAATGGACGGGAGAACCTACGAGCAGTACTTC.

This clone was counted ten times or more. This chain uses TRBV18 with TRBJ2-4; 7 bases agree with TRBD2. From germline, CDR1 is KGHSH and CDR2 LQKENI. The V gene end was trimmed by 8 bases and the J gene end by 6 bases; junction bases not matched to a gene: 16. CDR3 length: 16 amino acids. The CDR3 coding sequence is TGTGCCAGCCACTCTGGGGGGGGAAAGTGGGTAAACATTCAGTACTTC. It codes for CASHSGGGKWVNIQYF. The entire variable domain, with the rest obtained from reference TRBV18 and TRBJ2-4, is as follows: NAGVMQNPRHLVRRRGQEARLRCSPMKGHSHVYWYRQLPEEGLKFMVYLQKENIIDESGMPKERFSAEFPKEGPSILRIQQVVRGDSAAYFCASHSGGGKWVNIQYFGAGTRLSVL.

This clone was detected many times. The genes are TRBV5-1 and TRBJ1-2, with TRBD1 matching over 8 bases. After removal of 5 bases from V and 4 bases from J, the junction contained 7 bases not matched to a gene. CDR1 and CDR2 (germline): SGHRS, YFSETQ. The CDR3 contains 14 residues. DNA of the CDR3: TGCGCCAGCAGTTTTTCAGGGGGCGGCTATGGCTACACCTTC. It is translated as CASSFSGGGYGYTF.

This clone has ten or more counts. The V call is TRBV9, the J call TRBJ2-1; maybe TRBD2 (7 bases). V dropped 3 bases and J dropped 4 bases, with 17 bases sitting between them. The CDR3 totals 16 residues. CDR1 is SGDLS, CDR2 YYNGEE, per germline. DNA for the CDR3: TGTGCCAGCAGCGGGAAATCAGGGAGGGGGTACAATGAGCAGTTCTTC. Translated: CASSGKSGRGYNEQFF. Complete variable domain (other parts from reference TRBV9 and TRBJ2-1): DSGVTQTPKHLITATGQRVTLRCSPRSGDLSVYWYQQSLDQGLQFLIQYYNGEERAKGNILERFSAQQFPDLHSELNLSSLELGDSALYFCASSGKSGRGYNEQFFGPGTRLTVL.

Many counts were recorded for this clone. This specimen includes other DNA sequences encoding the same CDR3. The chain links TRBV30 to TRBJ1-5; 8 bases match TRBD1. Losses at the gene ends were 3 bases for V and 4 bases for J; bases not matched to a gene: 2. Germline V lookup: CDR1 GTSNPN, CDR2 SVGIG (reference sequence). The CDR3 runs 13 residues. The CDR3 coding sequence is TGTGCCTGGAGACAGGGGGGAAATCAGCCCCAGCATTTT. This encodes CAWRQGGNQPQHF. The entire variable domain, with the rest obtained from reference TRBV30 and TRBJ1-5, is as follows: SQTIHQWPATLVQPVGSPLSLECTVEGTSNPNLYWYRQAAGRGLQLLFYSVGIGQISSEVPQNLSASRPQDRQFILSSKKLLLSDSGFYLCAWRQGGNQPQHFGDGTRLSIL.

The sample holds many counts of this clone. This chain joins TRBV18 and TRBJ1-2; tentatively, D is TRBD1 (6 bases). From germline, CDR1 is KGHSH and CDR2 LQKENI. This CDR3 region has 13 residues. V lost 3 bases to trimming and J lost 8 bases, with 13 bases between them. The CDR3 region has the DNA TGTGCCAGCTCACCTCTCAGGGGAGACGGCTACACCTTC. Its protein is CASSPLRGDGYTF.

This clone was detected many times. The chain combines TRBV10-3 with TRBJ2-1; unclear D gene. The germline V and J ends were trimmed by 3 bases and 4 bases, with 10 bases remaining between them. This CDR3 has 14 amino acids. The germline CDR1 and CDR2 sequences are ENHRY and SYGVKD. Here the CDR3 DNA reads TGTGCCATCAGTGAACGCGGCGCGTACAATGAGCAGTTCTTC. It codes for CAISERGAYNEQFF.

At least ten counts were recorded for this clone. The chain is built from TRBV7-2 and TRBJ1-1; 9 positions agree with TRBD1. J gave up 10 bases and V 1 base, and 10 bases lay outside the gene matches. Germline values: CDR1 SGHTA, CDR2 FQGNSA. The CDR3 is 15 amino acids. The CDR3 region has the DNA TGTGCCAGCAGCTTAGATCGAGGACAGGGGATGATAGCTTTCTTT. Amino acid sequence: CASSLDRGQGMIAFF.

The sample holds many counts of this clone. The V call is TRBV5-4, the J call TRBJ2-1, with TRBD2 matching 9 bases. Germline CDR1 SGHNT, CDR2 YYREEE (reference sequence). The junction had 4 bases not matched to a gene; V was cut back by 2 bases and J by 4 bases. CDR3 length equals 15 residues. The CDR3, as DNA: TGTGCCAGCAGCTTCAGCGGGAGGTCTTACAATGAGCAGTTCTTC. This codes for CASSFSGRSYNEQFF.